Following are 22 T cell receptor beta chains from one sample sequenced in a study of vaccination effects on CD4 cells after COVID-19 (dated by TCRdb to between 2020 and 2023). To identify antigen-specific CD4+ T cell clonotypes by their expansion, the ViraFEST assay first stimulated PBMC with viral peptide pools and then applied TCR sequencing. After about 9 days of culture, CD4+ T cells were isolated with the EasySep CD4+ T cell isolation kit. Negative nucleocapsid antibody results before and after vaccination confirmed that the healthy vaccine recipients had no prior SARS-CoV-2 infection. No antigen has been identified for these receptors. The library was produced with the immunoSEQ multiplex PCR assay. This is the immuneACCESS table as TCRdb keeps it, with only in-frame sequences that have V and J called. A part of the clones is gone; compared with another copy, unresolved V genes explain less than half, and the rest is unexplained. The sample data list approximately 74,000 clones, and 65% to 75% of these were observed just once. The top ten hold about 2.9% of the sample.

Sequencing was performed on CD4+ T cells from PBMCs cultured with HCoV-NL63 spike peptides, taken before COVID-19 vaccination. The cell subset or site label, read with the paper, signifies: HCoV-NL63 spike overlapping peptide pool stimulation. The receptors derive from a human donor who received a COVID-19 vaccine.

This clone showed up just once. The chain has TRBV2 and TRBJ2-5; D might be TRBD1 (6 bases). The length of the CDR3 is 13 residues. Trimming removed 8 bases at V and 5 bases at J, with 15 bases between. Germline lookup yields CDR1 SNHLY and CDR2 FYNNEI. The CDR3, as DNA: TGTGCCAGCTTTTACAGGGCGTCGGAGACCCAGTACTTC. Translation: CASFYRASETQYF.

The chain links TRBV9 to TRBJ1-1, with D unresolved. The CDR3 sequence is 14 residues long. Trimming shortened V by 3 bases and J by 4 bases, and 13 bases separated the two germline ends. Germline assignment: CDR1 SGDLS and CDR2 YYNGEE. The CDR3 region is CASSANWVGTEAFF. CDR3 DNA: TGTGCCAGCAGCGCGAATTGGGTGGGCACTGAAGCTTTCTTT.

The V call is TRBV5-1, the J call TRBJ2-4, with D maybe TRBD1 (5 bases). CDR1 is SGHRS and CDR2 is YFSETQ in the germline V gene. V was cut by 0 bases and J by 6 bases, with 16 bases left in between. The CDR3 has 16 amino acids. CDR3 DNA sequence: TGCGCCAGCAGCTTGGCGGCAGTGGGGCCGGGAAACATTCAGTACTTC. Protein sequence: CASSLAAVGPGNIQYF.

The chain recombines TRBV10-1 with TRBJ1-5, with D possibly TRBD1 on 5 matching bases. Between the trimmed V and J ends, which lost 6 bases and 0 bases, there was a span of 9 bases. Germline CDR1 WNHNN, CDR2 SYGVQD (reference sequence). The CDR3 runs 14 residues. The CDR3 DNA is TGCGCCAGCAGGGGACGTCATAGCAATCAGCCCCAGCATTTT. It translates to CASRGRHSNQPQHF.

This chain links TRBV24-1 with TRBJ2-1; D not resolved. Germline V gene lookup returns CDR1 KGHDR and CDR2 SFDVKD. The CDR3 spans 16 residues. Trimming took 3 bases from V and 1 from J, leaving 12 bases between them. The CDR3 DNA reads as TGTGCCACCAGTGATACCTCAGGTGGGTCCTACAATGAGCAGTTCTTC. This translates into CATSDTSGGSYNEQFF.

The chain is built from TRBV5-1 and TRBJ1-4; D gene uncertain. Germline lookup yields CDR1 SGHRS and CDR2 YFSETQ. The CDR3 runs 15 residues. V shed 0 bases and J shed 0 bases, with 6 bases lying between them. CDR3: CASSLGDSTNEKLFF. In DNA form, the CDR3 reads TGCGCCAGCAGCTTGGGTGATTCAACTAATGAAAAACTGTTTTTT.

V usage is TRBV5-1 and J usage is TRBJ1-2; D is possibly TRBD1 (5 bases). V gave up 6 bases and J gave up 2 bases, with 17 bases separating them. CDR1 is SGHRS, CDR2 YFSETQ, per germline. The CDR3 runs 15 residues. Written as DNA, the CDR3 is TGCGCCAGCACCGCAAACTCTGGGGGAAACTATGGCTACACCTTC. It specifies CASTANSGGNYGYTF.

This chain joins TRBV7-2 and TRBJ2-3; maybe TRBD1 (6 bases). CDR3 length: 15 residues. The germline V and J ends were trimmed by 4 bases and 4 bases, with 15 bases remaining between them. Germline-derived CDR1 and CDR2 are SGHTA and FQGNSA. As DNA, the CDR3 is TGTGCCAGCAGCTCCGACAGGCCGAGGGCAGATACGCAGTATTTT. Protein: CASSSDRPRADTQYF.

The CDR3 loop reads CSVEKAGTGTGNTIYF. The DNA for the CDR3 is TGCAGCGTTGAAAAGGCCGGGACAGGGACTGGAAACACCATATATTTT. This chain joins TRBV29-1 and TRBJ1-3; 9 bases line up with TRBD1. This CDR3 region has 16 residues. V shed 2 bases, J shed 2 bases, and the junction held 7 bases outside the gene matches. Germline V gene lookup returns CDR1 SQVTM and CDR2 ANQGSEA.

A few counts support this clone. The rearrangement links TRBV7-8 to TRBJ2-3; perhaps TRBD2 as D (5 bases). The V end was cut by 1 base, the J end by 10 bases, with 12 bases between. The CDR3 is made up of 13 amino acids. CDR1 is SGHVS and CDR2 is FQNEAQ in the germline V gene. The CDR3 spells CASSLGGERAQYF. The CDR3 coding sequence is TGTGCCAGCAGCTTAGGGGGAGAAAGGGCGCAGTATTTT.

There are a few counts of this clone. The chain joins TRBV9 to TRBJ1-1, with a weak D call TRBD1 (5 bases). This CDR3 is built from 14 residues. The V gene's germline CDR1 is SGDLS and CDR2 YYNGEE. Deletions cut 5 bases from V and 4 bases from J, with 15 bases between. Here the CDR3 reads CASSGFGGGTEAFF. CDR3 nucleotide sequence: TGTGCCAGCAGTGGATTTGGGGGAGGCACTGAAGCTTTCTTT. Full variable domain (remainder filled in from reference TRBV9 and TRBJ1-1): DSGVTQTPKHLITATGQRVTLRCSPRSGDLSVYWYQQSLDQGLQFLIQYYNGEERAKGNILERFSAQQFPDLHSELNLSSLELGDSALYFCASSGFGGGTEAFFGQGTRLTVV.

DNA for the CDR3: TGTGCCACCCAAAGGGATATAGACCCAGGCTACACCTTC. It codes for CATQRDIDPGYTF. V is TRBV2 and J is TRBJ1-2; D is ambiguous. Germline V lookup: CDR1 SNHLY, CDR2 FYNNEI. Deletions cut 10 bases from V and 8 bases from J, with 20 bases between. CDR3 size: 13 residues.

The chain employs TRBV7-2 and TRBJ1-2; 7 bases agree with TRBD1. The CDR3 has 16 amino acids. V trimming: 5 bases; J trimming: 0 bases; junction bases outside the gene matches: 9. The germline V gene encodes CDR1 SGHTA and CDR2 FQGNSA. The CDR3 bases are TGTGCCAGCAGCCAGGGGGGCAGGGGGTCTAACTATGGCTACACCTTC. This translates into CASSQGGRGSNYGYTF.

The rearrangement uses TRBV3-1 (or the pseudogene TRBV3-2) and TRBJ2-1; D gene ambiguous. Trimming left V 0 bases short and J 4 bases short, with 4 bases between. The germline V gene encodes CDR1 LGHDT and CDR2 YNNKEL (reference sequence). This CDR3 region has 13 residues. The CDR3 bases are TGTGCCAGCAGCCAAGACGGATACAATGAGCAGTTCTTC. It translates to CASSQDGYNEQFF.

The CDR3 region is CASSENKPGTCYEQYV. CDR3 coding DNA: TGTGCCAGCAGCGAAAATAAACCAGGGACTTGCTACGAGCAGTACGTC. The genes are TRBV7-7 and TRBJ2-7, with D perhaps matching TRBD2 (6 bases). The V and J ends lost 5 bases and 3 bases respectively, with 20 bases between them. From germline, CDR1 is SSHAT and CDR2 FNYEAQ (reference sequence). The CDR3 totals 16 residues.

The chain links TRBV24-1 to TRBJ2-4; D may match TRBD1 or TRBD2 (5 bases each). Trimming stripped 9 bases from V and 0 bases from J, with 26 bases between. This CDR3 has 19 amino acids. Germline-derived CDR1 and CDR2 are KGHDR and SFDVKD. The CDR3 loop reads CATPIRDASDSIAKNIQYF. In nucleotides, the CDR3 is TGTGCCACCCCGATTAGGGACGCCAGCGATTCCATAGCCAAAAACATTCAGTACTTC.

The V and J genes are TRBV9 and TRBJ2-2; 10 bases match TRBD1. The CDR3 extends over 15 amino acids. In germline, CDR1 is SGDLS, CDR2 YYNGEE. With 6 bases clipped from V and 6 bases from J, the junction kept 8 bases outside the gene matches. CDR3 loop: CASTLEGQGAGELFF. The CDR3 DNA sequence: TGTGCCAGCACCTTAGAAGGACAGGGGGCCGGGGAGCTGTTTTTT. Based on the CDR3 plus reference TRBV9 and TRBJ2-2, the full variable domain is DSGVTQTPKHLITATGQRVTLRCSPRSGDLSVYWYQQSLDQGLQFLIQYYNGEERAKGNILERFSAQQFPDLHSELNLSSLELGDSALYFCASTLEGQGAGELFFGEGSRLTVL.

The chain combines TRBV18 with TRBJ1-4; 10 bases agree with TRBD1. V shed 3 bases, J shed 5 bases, and the junction held 3 bases outside the gene matches. The CDR3 spans 15 residues. The germline CDR1 and CDR2 sequences are KGHSH and LQKENI. Written as DNA, the CDR3 is TGTGCCAGCTCACCGAGGACAGGGGGAAATGAAAAACTGTTTTTT. Protein product: CASSPRTGGNEKLFF. The variable domain in full, with the rest retrieved from reference TRBV18 and TRBJ1-4, is NAGVMQNPRHLVRRRGQEARLRCSPMKGHSHVYWYRQLPEEGLKFMVYLQKENIIDESGMPKERFSAEFPKEGPSILRIQQVVRGDSAAYFCASSPRTGGNEKLFFGSGTQLSVL.

This clone was observed many times. The chain carries TRBV30 and TRBJ1-4, with D unclear. Trimming cost V 1 base and J 8 bases, with 14 bases left between them. This CDR3 has 14 residues. Germline lookup yields CDR1 GTSNPN and CDR2 SVGIG (reference sequence). The CDR3 region is CAWSASGPYEKLFF. CDR3 nucleotides: TGTGCCTGGAGTGCGTCAGGTCCGTACGAAAAACTGTTTTTT.

This sequence joins TRBV19 and TRBJ2-3; D perhaps matches TRBD1 (6 bases). The CDR3 length is 15 residues. With 5 bases removed from V and 5 bases from J, the gap between germline ends came to 17 bases. The V gene's germline CDR1 is LNHDA and CDR2 SQIVND (reference sequence). The CDR3 DNA follows: TGTGCCAGTAGTCCCCAGGGGCAGGGGATAGATACGCAGTATTTT. As protein: CASSPQGQGIDTQYF.

The table lists this clone with a few counts. The chain combines TRBV7-2 with TRBJ2-2; 8 bases align to TRBD1. Per germline, CDR1 SGHTA and CDR2 FQGNSA. This CDR3 region has 15 residues. Unmatched junction bases numbered 5, after V lost 1 base and J lost 7 bases. For the CDR3, the DNA is TGTGCCAGCAGCTTAGGCAGGGGGCTGAACGGGGAGCTGTTTTTT. Amino acids: CASSLGRGLNGELFF.

This chain joins TRBV11-3 and TRBJ2-5; D gene ambiguous. The CDR3 length is 13 residues. The ends were cut back, 0 bases at V and 2 bases at J, with 4 bases in the middle. Looked up from germline, CDR1 is SGHNT and CDR2 is YENEEA. DNA for the CDR3: TGTGCCAGCAGCTTAGACCCGCAAGAGACCCAGTACTTC. This codes for CASSLDPQETQYF. The full variable domain, with the rest looked up from reference TRBV11-3 and TRBJ2-5, is EAGVVQSPRYKIIEKKQPVAFWCNPISGHNTLYWYLQNLGQGPELLIRYENEEAVDDSQLPKDRFSAERLKGVDSTLKIQPAELGDSAVYLCASSLDPQETQYFGPGTRLLVL.